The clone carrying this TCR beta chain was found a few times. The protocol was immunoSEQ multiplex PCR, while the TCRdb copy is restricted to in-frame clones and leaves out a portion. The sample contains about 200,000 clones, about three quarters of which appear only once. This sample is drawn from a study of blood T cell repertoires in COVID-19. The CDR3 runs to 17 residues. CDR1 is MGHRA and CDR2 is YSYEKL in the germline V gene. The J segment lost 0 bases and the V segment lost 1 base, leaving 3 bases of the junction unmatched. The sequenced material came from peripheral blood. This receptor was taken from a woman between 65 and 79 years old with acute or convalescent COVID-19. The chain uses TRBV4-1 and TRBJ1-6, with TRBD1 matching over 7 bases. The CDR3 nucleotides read TGCGCCAGCAGCCAAGCAGGGGGGAGCTCCTATAATTCACCCCTCCACTTT. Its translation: CASSQAGGSSYNSPLHF.